Below are 3 T cell receptor beta chains sequenced from a single sample in a study of T cells in women clearing cervical HPV infection. Clones were read by immunoSEQ multiplex PCR, and TCRdb kept only the in-frame ones, dropping some. The sample table sets out roughly 20,000 clones. Sample: blood buffy coat. These receptors were taken from a woman between 18 and 75 years old with a cervical HPV16 infection that either progressed to CIN3+ or cleared (not recorded which).

With regard to this clone: The read ends 3 residues early relative to the CDR3; the germline J gene fills the gap. The J gene is TRBJ2-7, the V gene TRBV19, with 7 bases matching TRBD1. Per the germline V gene, CDR1 is LNHDA and CDR2 is SQIVND (reference sequence). This CDR3 comprises 12 residues. V lost 6 bases and J lost 6; bases outside the gene matches: 5. Incomplete CDR3 DNA: TGTGCCAGTAGAACAGGGGATGGCGAG. This encodes CASRTGDGE. The complete CDR3 sequence is CASRTGDGEQYF.

About this clone: From the germline J gene comes the end of the CDR3, since the read stops 3 residues before it. This chain connects TRBV11-2 to TRBJ1-1, with D possibly TRBD1 on 5 matching bases. The V end was cut by 0 bases, the J end by 7 bases, with 15 bases between. Germline V CDR1 and CDR2: SGHAT, FQNNGV. The CDR3 has 15 residues. The CDR3 is CASSLEKRVRGEAFF. The covered CDR3 bases are TGTGCCAGCAGCTTAGAAAAGAGGGTAAGGGGTGAA.

As to this clone: The sequenced fragment ends 3 residues before the CDR3 boundary, so the rest is inferred from the germline J gene. The V gene is TRBV9, the J gene TRBJ2-1; 8 bases map to TRBD1. Losses at the gene ends were 3 bases for V and 9 bases for J; bases not matched to a gene: 8. The CDR3 consists of 14 residues. Germline V CDR1 and CDR2: SGDLS, YYNGEE. The chain's CDR3 is CASSDYGQGSEQFF. Incomplete CDR3 DNA: TGTGCCAGCAGCGACTACGGACAGGGTAGTGAG.